This T cell receptor beta chain was captured by sequencing in a study of blood T cells in healthy people across ages. This CDR3 region has 17 residues. CDR1 and CDR2 (germline): MNHEY, SMNVEV (reference sequence). With V trimmed by 2 bases and J by 7 bases, 14 bases remained unmatched. The use of a sample-barcoded 5' primer and a J-beta primer mix characterized a second PCR of roughly 7 to 11 cycles. TCRdb processed the 5' RACE reads anew with MiXCR; each CDR3 protein has one entry. The table includes about 1,400,000 distinct CDR3 sequences, 45% to 70% detected once. This clonotype appeared a few times. Its antigen is unknown. Whole-study findings and limits: Higher diversity and more naive CD4+ cells were features of long-lived donors, compared to aged donors.

Source material: blood. V gene TRBV27 combines with J gene TRBJ2-1; 7 bases match TRBD2. This sequence was found in a man aged 18 to 30 in good health. The CDR3 region has the DNA TGTGCCAGCAGTTTAAAACCCGCGGGAGTAAATGGGAATGAGCAGTTCTTC. It translates to CASSLKPAGVNGNEQFF.